These 3 T cell receptor beta chains were sequenced from one sample in a study of metastatic and nonmetastatic thyroid tumors. With MiXCR, TCRdb called clones anew from the PCR reads. The table has tens of thousands of clones, roughly 9.8% seen once. Before thyroid surgery, none of the patients had received any treatment. Sequenced sample: blood. Every receptor here comes from a female donor with papillary thyroid cancer or a benign thyroid nodule (not recorded which). Some clones in this sample may be carry-over from other donors' samples.

About this clone: This CDR3 fails to terminate in the conserved phenylalanine or tryptophan, so it likely reflects a read error. V is TRBV5-8 and J is TRBJ2-5, with 12 positions matching TRBD2. The CDR3 is made up of 14 amino acids. J was trimmed by 9 bases and V by 3 bases; bases with no gene match: 6. CDR1 is SGHTS, CDR2 YDEGEE, per germline. CDR3 in amino acids: CASSSGLAGLSQYI. CDR3 sequence (DNA): TGTGCCAGCAGCTCGGGACTAGCGGGCCTTTCCCAGTACATC.

This clone was counted ten times or more. The CDR3 bases are TGTGCCAGCAGTATTTCCGCGGGGATTTCATACGAGCAGTACTTC. It yields the protein CASSISAGISYEQYF. The V gene is TRBV12-3 or TRBV12-4, the J gene TRBJ2-7; the D gene is possibly TRBD2 (6 bases). This CDR3 region has 15 residues. V was shortened by 5 bases and J by 4 bases, with 18 bases between the two germline ends.

This clone came up a few times. This sample includes further DNA sequences coding for the same CDR3. The V call is TRBV6-2 or TRBV6-3, the J call TRBJ1-1, with D unresolved. The V gene's germline CDR1 is MNHEY and CDR2 SVGEGT. The CDR3 runs to 14 residues. V dropped 3 bases and J dropped 4 bases, with 12 bases sitting between them. This chain's CDR3 is CASSYRDSGTEAFF. DNA for the CDR3: TGTGCCAGCAGTTATCGTGACTCTGGCACTGAAGCTTTCTTT.